The rows below give T cell receptor delta chains drawn from one sample of a study of gamma delta lymphoproliferative disorders and STAT genes. TCRdb reanalyzed the multiplex PCR reads using CATT. The sample records 3,100 or so delta-chain clones, more than 0.95% being singletons. Material for sequencing was blood. The receptors were gathered from a human donor in good health. CDR3s include the opening cysteine and the closing phenylalanine or tryptophan. Fields, in order: clone size, D gene, V gene, J gene, CDR3 DNA, CDR3 protein. D genes are given only for firm matches. For some rows the clone size is stated as once, few or many, or as a class when expanded; others skip it.

size: large; D: TRDD3; V: TRDV2; J: TRDJ1; DNA: TGTGCCTGTGACCCCGTCGCTGGGGGACCGAACACCGATAAACTCATCTTT; CDR3: CACDPVAGGPNTDKLIF
size: few; D: TRDD3; V: TRDV2; J: TRDJ1; DNA: TGTGCCTGTGACACGTTAGCCGACTGGGGGATACGCGGGGTCACCGATAAACTCATCTTT; CDR3: CACDTLADWGIRGVTDKLIF
size: large; D: -; V: TRDV2; J: TRDJ1; DNA: TGTGCCTGTGACGGGCTAGGGGGACTTAACACCGATAAACTCATCTTT; CDR3: CACDGLGGLNTDKLIF
size: -; D: -; V: TRDV2; J: TRDJ1; DNA: TGTGCCTGTGACACCGGTGCCCGGAACAACACCGATAAACTCATCTTT; CDR3: CACDTGARNNTDKLIF
size: few; D: TRDD3; V: TRDV2; J: TRDJ1; DNA: TGTGCCTGTGACACTGTTGGAGTACTGGGGGAACTATACACCGATAAACTCATCTTT; CDR3: CACDTVGVLGELYTDKLIF
size: few; D: TRDD3; V: TRDV2; J: TRDJ1; DNA: TGTGCCTGTGACCTCCTTGGTGGGGGATACGGGGGCACCGATAAACTCATCTTT; CDR3: CACDLLGGGYGGTDKLIF
size: -; D: TRDD3; V: TRDV2; J: TRDJ1; DNA: TGTGCCTGTGACGGTCTGGGGGATACTCGAACCGATAAACTCATCTTT; CDR3: CACDGLGDTRTDKLIF
size: few; D: TRDD3; V: TRDV2; J: TRDJ1; DNA: TGTGCCTGTGACACCGCTTGGGGGGATACGCGTTGGACCGATAAACTCATCTTT; CDR3: CACDTAWGDTRWTDKLIF
size: few; D: TRDD3; V: TRDV2; J: TRDJ1; DNA: TGTGCCTGTGACTCCATCACTGGGGGATACGCAGGTACCGATAAACTCATCTTT; CDR3: CACDSITGGYAGTDKLIF
size: few; D: TRDD3; V: TRDV1; J: TRDJ1; DNA: TGTGCTCTTGGGGCCCTCAGGCCTTCTTCACAACGATACTGGGGGAGAGTTGGACGAGATAAACTCATCTTT; CDR3: CALGALRPSSQRYWGRVGRDKLIF
size: medium-sized; D: TRDD3; V: TRDV2; J: TRDJ3; DNA: TGTGCCTGTGACACCGTCTCTGGAGGGGGATACGCCTCGCAGGACTGGGACACCCGACAGATGTTTTTC; CDR3: CACDTVSGGGYASQDWDTRQMFF
size: -; D: TRDD3; V: TRDV2; J: TRDJ3; DNA: TGTGCCTGTGACCCCGTCCTACACGGTGGGGGATCTTCCTGGGACACCCGACAGATGTTTTTC; CDR3: CACDPVLHGGGSSWDTRQMFF
size: medium-sized; D: TRDD3; V: TRDV1; J: TRDJ1; DNA: TGTGCTCTTGGGGAACTTGTCCTACGTCGGTGGGGGATACGCCGCACCGATAAACTCATCTTT; CDR3: CALGELVLRRWGIRRTDKLIF
size: large; D: -; V: TRDV2; J: TRDJ1; DNA: TGTGCCTGTGACACGTTAGCCGGATCTACGGACACCGATAAACTCATCTTT; CDR3: CACDTLAGSTDTDKLIF
size: -; D: TRDD2; V: TRDV1; J: TRDJ1; DNA: TGTGCTCTTGGGGTCCTTCCTCCGGGCGTACATAAACTCATCTTT; CDR3: CALGVLPPGVHKLIF
size: -; D: TRDD3; V: TRDV3; J: TRDJ1; DNA: TGTGCCTTTCAAATACTGGGGGATACGCGCACCGATAAACTCATCTTT; CDR3: CAFQILGDTRTDKLIF
size: large; D: TRDD3; V: TRDV2; J: TRDJ1; DNA: TGTGCCTGTGACCGGCTAGGTGCACTGGGGGATGACACCGATAAACTCATCTTT; CDR3: CACDRLGALGDDTDKLIF
size: few; D: TRDD3; V: TRDV1; J: TRDJ1; DNA: TGTGCTCTGCTTACTGGGGGATACAACACCGATAAACTCATCTTT; CDR3: CALLTGGYNTDKLIF
size: medium-sized; D: TRDD3; V: TRDV3; J: TRDJ1; DNA: TGTGCCTTTCCTCTCACTTCCCTTTACTGGGGGATACGCGGACCCTTTGTTATCTCGACCGATAAACTCATCTTT; CDR3: CAFPLTSLYWGIRGPFVISTDKLIF
size: medium-sized; D: -; V: TRDV1; J: TRDJ1; DNA: TGTGCTCTTGGGGAACTCACCTTCCCTTTGTTTGTGAGGGATGCAGATAAACTCATCTTT; CDR3: CALGELTFPLFVRDADKLIF
size: few; D: TRDD3; V: TRDV2; J: TRDJ1; DNA: TGTGCCTGTGACCGGTGGGGGATACGCTACACCGATAAACTCATCTTT; CDR3: CACDRWGIRYTDKLIF
size: few; D: -; V: TRDV2; J: TRDJ1; DNA: TGTGCCTGTGACCCCATAATCGCGGGAGACACCGATAAGCTCATCTTC; CDR3: CACDPIIAGDTDKLIF
size: medium-sized; D: -; V: TRDV1; J: TRDJ1; DNA: TGTGCTCTTGGGGAACTTGGGAAAGTGCGGGGTGAATCTTACACCGATAAACTCATCTTT; CDR3: CALGELGKVRGESYTDKLIF
size: few; D: -; V: TRDV2; J: TRDJ1; DNA: TGTGCCTGTGACGGCATGGGGGCCACCGATAAACTCATCTTT; CDR3: CACDGMGATDKLIF
size: large; D: TRDD3; V: TRDV2; J: TRDJ1; DNA: TGTGCCTGTGACCCTATGCGTACTGGGGGATACAGGGCTTACGAACCCGATAAACTCATCTTT; CDR3: CACDPMRTGGYRAYEPDKLIF
size: few; D: TRDD3; V: TRDV2; J: TRDJ3; DNA: TGTGCCTGTGACACCGGATGGGCTGGGGGATCTTCCTGGGACACCCGACAGATGTTTTTC; CDR3: CACDTGWAGGSSWDTRQMFF
size: medium-sized; D: -; V: TRDV1; J: TRDJ1; DNA: TGTGCTCTTGGGGAACTTACTTCCTACCGAGGGATACTCGGAGGCGATAAACTCATCTTT; CDR3: CALGELTSYRGILGGDKLIF
size: few; D: TRDD3; V: TRDV3; J: TRDJ1; DNA: TGTGCCTTTGCTAGGGGGATACTAAACACCGATAAACTCATCTTT; CDR3: CAFARGILNTDKLIF
size: few; D: TRDD2; V: TRDV1; J: TRDJ1; DNA: TGTGCTCTTGGGGAACGTCTCGATTTCCTACGGATTACCTGGGCCCAAAGATGCGATAAACTCATCTTT; CDR3: CALGERLDFLRITWAQRCDKLIF
size: large; D: TRDD3; V: TRDV2; J: TRDJ1; DNA: TGTGCCTGTGACACCGAGTACTGGGGGATAAGTGCCGATAAACTCATCTTT; CDR3: CACDTEYWGISADKLIF
size: hyperexpanded; D: TRDD3; V: TRDV2; J: TRDJ3; DNA: TGTGCCTGTGACACAATAGCCGGGGATACGCGAAGCTCCTGGGACACCCGACAGATGTTTTTC; CDR3: CACDTIAGDTRSSWDTRQMFF
size: -; D: TRDD3; V: TRDV2; J: TRDJ1; DNA: TGTGCCTGTGACACCGTACTGGGGGATACGTTCACCGATAAACTCATCTTT; CDR3: CACDTVLGDTFTDKLIF
size: large; D: TRDD3; V: TRDV2; J: TRDJ3; DNA: TGTGCCTGTGACACCGTACTGGGGGACAAGAGCTCCTGGGACACCCGACAGATGTTTTTC; CDR3: CACDTVLGDKSSWDTRQMFF
size: large; D: -; V: TRDV2; J: TRDJ1; DNA: TGTGCCTGTGACTTAGTGGGGATCAAGGGAACCGATAAACTCATCTTT; CDR3: CACDLVGIKGTDKLIF
size: -; D: TRDD3; V: TRDV2; J: TRDJ3; DNA: TGTGCCTGGGAAGTACTGGGGGATACTACGGCCTGGGACACCCGACAGATGTTTTTC; CDR3: CAWEVLGDTTAWDTRQMFF
size: medium-sized; D: TRDD3; V: TRDV2; J: TRDJ3; DNA: TGTGCCTGTGACACCAAACTGGGGGATACGCGGAGGCCCTGGGACACCCGACAGATGTTTTTC; CDR3: CACDTKLGDTRRPWDTRQMFF
size: -; D: TRDD3; V: TRDV2; J: TRDJ3; DNA: TGTGCCTGTGACGTTACTGGGGGCTCCTGGGACACCCGACAGATGTTTTTC; CDR3: CACDVTGGSWDTRQMFF
size: few; D: TRDD3; V: TRDV2; J: TRDJ1; DNA: TGTGCCTATGACCCTCTTTTACTGGGGGATACAAATGATAAACTCATCTTT; CDR3: CAYDPLLLGDTNDKLIF
size: -; D: TRDD3; V: TRDV2; J: TRDJ1; DNA: TGTGCCTGGGAAGTACTGGGGGATACCACCGATAAACTCATCTTT; CDR3: CAWEVLGDTTDKLIF
size: large; D: TRDD3; V: TRDV2; J: TRDJ1; DNA: TGTGCCTGTGACACCGCTGGGGGATACGGTGGCATGACCGATAAACTCATCTTT; CDR3: CACDTAGGYGGMTDKLIF
size: large; D: -; V: TRDV2; J: TRDJ1; DNA: TGTGCCTGTGACACCGTGGGAATGAACGCTGGGGTTCCGTACACCGATAAACTCATCTTT; CDR3: CACDTVGMNAGVPYTDKLIF
size: large; D: -; V: TRDV2; J: TRDJ1; DNA: TGTGCCTGTGACCCCCTGGAGAGAGGACCATCCCCGGCCGATAAACTCATCTTT; CDR3: CACDPLERGPSPADKLIF
size: -; D: TRDD3; V: TRAV38-2/DV8; J: TRDJ1; DNA: TGTGCTTATAGGAGTCCGGAGCCCTTCCCTCCATCGGATACTGGGGGATACGGGGCCGATAAACTCATCTTT; CDR3: CAYRSPEPFPPSDTGGYGADKLIF
size: few; D: TRDD3; V: TRDV2; J: TRDJ1; DNA: TGTGCCTGTGACACTGTGGGGGATACGCCAGGGGAACTCATCTTT; CDR3: CACDTVGDTPGELIF
size: medium-sized; D: -; V: TRDV1; J: TRDJ1; DNA: TGTGCTCTTGGGGAACTTCCAGTAACCTACAGGGGTTACACCGATAAACTCATCTTT; CDR3: CALGELPVTYRGYTDKLIF
size: medium-sized; D: -; V: TRDV3; J: TRDJ1; DNA: TGTGCCTTTAGCTTGCCTAACTTTTGGGCCGATAAACTCATCTTT; CDR3: CAFSLPNFWADKLIF
size: -; D: TRDD3; V: TRDV2; J: TRDJ1; DNA: TGTGCCTGGGCCCCTGGGGGTTACCTTTGGTTTGATAAACTCATCTTT; CDR3: CAWAPGGYLWFDKLIF
size: large; D: TRDD3; V: TRDV2; J: TRDJ1; DNA: TGTGCCTGTGACGCGCTTGGGGGATCGGCCGATAAACTCATCTTT; CDR3: CACDALGGSADKLIF
size: few; D: TRDD3; V: TRDV2; J: TRDJ1; DNA: TGTGCCTGTGACTCCTGGGGGGGATCCTATACCGATAAACTCATCTTT; CDR3: CACDSWGGSYTDKLIF